Presented here are 13 T cell receptor beta chains from one specimen sequenced in a study of T cells after yellow fever vaccination. TCRdb re-called the 5' RACE reads with MiXCR, one entry per CDR3 protein. In the table there are fewer than 650,000 distinct CDR3 sequences, 20% to 25% of which are singletons. The sequencing used PBMCs, collected approximately 22 days after the first yellow fever vaccination. These receptors came from a young man who received the YFV17D yellow fever vaccine.

This clonotype was counted only a few times. The gene calls are TRBV19 and TRBJ2-3, with 11 bases that match TRBD2. The V gene end was trimmed by 11 bases and the J gene end by 1 base; junction bases not matched to a gene: 8. Germline-derived CDR1 and CDR2 are LNHDA and SQIVND (reference sequence). CDR3 length equals 15 residues. The CDR3: CAPRTSGSCTDTQYF. The CDR3 DNA reads as TGTGCCCCACGGACTAGCGGGTCTTGCACAGATACGCAGTATTTT.

This clonotype was detected many times. The rearrangement uses TRBV3-1 and TRBJ2-1; TRBD2 agrees at 9 bases. J lost 5 bases, V lost 4 bases, and 9 bases had no gene match. This CDR3 has 16 residues. Looked up from germline, CDR1 is LGHDT and CDR2 is YNNKEL (reference sequence). In DNA form, the CDR3 reads TGTGCCAGCAGCCCCTATCCCCTAGCGGGAAACAATGAGCAGTTCTTC. The encoded protein is CASSPYPLAGNNEQFF.

This clonotype was detected ten times or more. The chain combines TRBV12-3 or TRBV12-4 with TRBJ2-5; TRBD2 matches at 9 bases. The junction had 1 base not matched to a gene; V was cut back by 3 bases and J by 2 bases. The CDR3 totals 14 residues. In DNA, the CDR3 is TGTGCCAGCAGTTTCAGCGGGGGGCAAGAGACCCAGTACTTC. Its protein product is CASSFSGGQETQYF.

This clonotype was observed a handful of times. The chain recombines TRBV12-3 or TRBV12-4 with TRBJ2-1, with TRBD2 identical over 16 bases. After removal of 3 bases from V and 1 base from J, the junction contained 6 bases not matched to a gene. This CDR3 spans 19 amino acids. CDR3 DNA: TGTGCCAGCAGTTTTGGGACTAGCGGGGGGGCGGGGTCCTACAATGAGCAGTTCTTC. As protein: CASSFGTSGGAGSYNEQFF.

The chain couples TRBV4-1 to TRBJ1-4; D call uncertain. V lost 7 bases to trimming and J lost 6 bases, with 15 bases between them. CDR3 length: 14 amino acids. The germline V gene has CDR1 MGHRA and CDR2 YSYEKL. The chain's CDR3 is CASKQVGNYEKLFF. CDR3 coding DNA: TGCGCCAGCAAACAAGTAGGGAACTATGAAAAACTGTTTTTT.

The chain recombines TRBV9 with TRBJ2-5; TRBD2 is a possible D gene (6 bases). Germline CDR1 is SGDLS and CDR2 is YYNGEE. The CDR3 runs to 15 residues. V shed 0 bases and J shed 5 bases, with 14 bases lying between them. The CDR3 DNA sequence: TGTGCCAGCAGCGTAGGGGGACTCCTCTGGGAGACCCAGTACTTC. It codes for CASSVGGLLWETQYF.

Regarding this clonotype: It may be a read error: a sequence one base away is much more abundant. The rearrangement joins TRBV19 to TRBJ2-7; TRBD1 or TRBD2 may be the D gene (5 bases each). CDR3 length: 12 residues. From germline, CDR1 is LNHDA and CDR2 SQIVND (reference sequence). Trimming shortened V by 3 bases and J by 5 bases, and 8 bases separated the two germline ends. In DNA form, the CDR3 reads TGTGCCAGTAGTATGGGGGAGCACGAGCAGTACTTC. It specifies CASSMGEHEQYF.

V usage is TRBV12-3 or TRBV12-4 and J usage is TRBJ1-1; D perhaps matches TRBD1 (6 bases). The CDR3 has 15 residues. The V gene lost 4 bases and the J gene lost 11 bases, with 23 bases spanning the gap. CDR3 nucleotides: TGTGCCAGCAGTTCCGGGACATCCGGATATACTAAGGCTTTCTTT. Translation: CASSSGTSGYTKAFF.

The gene calls are TRBV4-3 and TRBJ2-3; 8 nucleotides agree with TRBD2. CDR1 is LGHNA, CDR2 YSLEER, per germline. This CDR3 has 16 residues. The J segment lost 4 bases and the V segment lost 1 base, leaving 7 bases of the junction unmatched. The CDR3 is CASSQGAGGPADTQYF. In DNA, the CDR3 is TGCGCCAGCAGCCAAGGGGCGGGGGGCCCCGCAGATACGCAGTATTTT.

The genes are TRBV7-2 and TRBJ1-1, with 9 bases that match TRBD1. The CDR3 sequence is 14 residues long. The junction had 8 bases not matched to a gene; V was cut back by 7 bases and J by 5 bases. Germline V lookup: CDR1 SGHTA, CDR2 FQGNSA. The CDR3 nucleotides are TGTGCCAGCATACGGGACAGGGAGGGGACTGAAGCTTTCTTT. It yields the protein CASIRDREGTEAFF.

The genes are TRBV7-3 and TRBJ1-1, with D uncertain. The CDR3 is made up of 14 amino acids. Germline V lookup: CDR1 SGHTA, CDR2 FQGTGA. The ends were cut back, 2 bases at V and 7 bases at J, with 14 bases in the middle. The CDR3 loop reads CASSLLGLVGEAFF. The CDR3 DNA sequence: TGTGCCAGCAGCTTATTAGGGTTGGTGGGTGAAGCTTTCTTT.

This clonotype appeared a few times. The rearrangement links TRBV7-2 to TRBJ2-3, with 13 bases lining up with TRBD2. The germline CDR1 and CDR2 sequences are SGHTA and FQGNSA. The trim removed 4 bases at V and 3 bases at J, leaving 1 base unmatched. This CDR3 contains 15 residues. The CDR3 sequence: CASSWGLAGTDTQYF. In DNA form, the CDR3 reads TGTGCCAGCAGCTGGGGACTAGCGGGGACAGATACGCAGTATTTT.

The chain links TRBV20-1 to TRBJ2-3; 9 nucleotides match TRBD2. V shed 3 bases, J shed 3 bases, and the junction held 7 bases outside the gene matches. Germline CDR1 is DFQATT and CDR2 is SNEGSKA (reference sequence). The CDR3 totals 15 residues. The CDR3 nucleotides are TGCAGTGCTAGCAGGACTAGCGTTTGGACAGATACGCAGTATTTT. Residues: CSASRTSVWTDTQYF.